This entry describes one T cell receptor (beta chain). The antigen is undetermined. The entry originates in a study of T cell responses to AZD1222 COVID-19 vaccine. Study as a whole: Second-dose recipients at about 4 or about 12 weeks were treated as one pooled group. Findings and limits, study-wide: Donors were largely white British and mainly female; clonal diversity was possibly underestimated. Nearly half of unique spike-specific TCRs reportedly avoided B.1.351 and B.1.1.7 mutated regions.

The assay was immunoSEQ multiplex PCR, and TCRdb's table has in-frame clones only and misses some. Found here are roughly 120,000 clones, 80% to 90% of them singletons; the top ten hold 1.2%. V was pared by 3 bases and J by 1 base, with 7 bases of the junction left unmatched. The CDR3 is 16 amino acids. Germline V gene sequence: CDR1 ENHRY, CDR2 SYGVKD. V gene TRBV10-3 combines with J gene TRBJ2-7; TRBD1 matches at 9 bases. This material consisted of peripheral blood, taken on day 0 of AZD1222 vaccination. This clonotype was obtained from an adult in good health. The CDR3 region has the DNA TGTGCCATCAGTGATTTGGGGACAGGGAATTCCTACGAGCAGTACTTC. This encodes CAISDLGTGNSYEQYF.